This TCR beta chain was identified during a study of regulatory T cells in long-lasting Graves disease (dated by TCRdb to about 2021). For the study in its entirety: Newly diagnosed Graves' disease patients had taken antithyroid drugs for less than 3 months. A total of around 35 samples underwent TCR sequencing, from about 13 patients with persistent Graves' disease and 20 patients with newly diagnosed Graves' disease. Peripheral blood TCR sequencing and RNA sequencing compared persistent Graves' disease patients with newly diagnosed Graves' disease patients. The study took place in China and was registered as a clinical trial. What the authors observed across the whole study: Preferential use of TRBV28, TRBJ1-2 and TRBJ2-5 was observed in persistent disease, whereas TRBV20-1 and TRBJ2-1 were favored in newly diagnosed disease. Peripheral blood alone was examined, since thyroid tissue, which constituted the primary lesion, could not be accessed. Persistent Graves' disease patients showed lower TCR Shannon entropy and fewer highly expanded clones than newly diagnosed patients, suggesting clonal expansion. The small sample size was acknowledged by the authors as a limitation that may reduce accuracy. More public clonotypes were shared among persistent patients (more than 2,500) than among newly diagnosed patients (roughly 1,000). Sequencing and analysis were limited to the TCR beta chain.

A word on this clonotype: This receptor's antigen is unknown. A much bigger clone sits one base away, suggesting this may be a read error.

From the cysteine up to the phenylalanine, the CDR3 has a length of 17 residues. Only the CDR3 region is kept as DNA, spanning 51 bases read in frame from base 1. The germline V end is reduced by 4 bases and the J end by 2 bases; junction bases left unmatched: 9. The CDR1 and CDR2 encoded by the germline V gene (reference sequence) are SGHNT and YYREEE. Taken with the paper, the label for time point translates to: newly diagnosed GD, antithyroid drugs for less than 3 months. For both TCR sequencing and RNA sequencing, RNA was extracted from PBMCs in TRIzol. The diagnosis of Graves' disease followed American Thyroid Association guidelines. Patients were recruited from an endocrinology department in Xi'an, China. From each patient, around 8.3 milliliters of peripheral blood was collected into an EDTA anticoagulant tube. Ficoll Paque Plus density gradient separation was used to isolate PBMCs, and no additional T cell sorting was done. An Agilent 2100 Bioanalyzer and agarose gel were used to check RNA quality, while a NanoDrop 2000 measured RNA concentration.

Libraries were made using multiplex PCR. TCRdb lists the instrument as Illumina HiSeq 4000. iRepertoire HTBI primers and Arm-PCR amplification of CDR3 regions were used to construct TCR beta libraries. PCR products were gel purified before sequencing. The authors' analysis ran thus. Across samples, roughly 60 TRBV and roughly 15 TRBJ segments were identified and used for gene usage analysis of CDR3 amino acid clonotypes. COPE and FqMerger were used to merge the filtered high-quality paired reads into contigs. Contigs were aligned with BLAST to IMGT TRBV, TRBD and TRBJ reference genes, and CDR3 was defined per IMGT. Any clonotype with a frequency above 0.1% was classified as a highly expanded clone. Shannon entropy served as the measure of repertoire diversity, while the Gini coefficient captured V-J evenness. A clonotype found in more than one individual was treated as public. TCRdb itself trimmed the public reads at Q25 with fastp, ran MiXCR and retained productive beta chains. Every distinct CDR3 protein forms one entry, paired with its most common genes and DNA. The V and J calls were not made by the authors but by TCRdb's processing. The sample table contains 500,000 or so distinct CDR3 sequences; only one count was recorded for about 16% of them. 25% of the sample rests with the top ten.

The same sample was also used in a study of T cells in Graves' hyperthyroidism and ophthalmopathy. Per that second paper: Stable Graves' hyperthyroidism was defined as the absence of progression to ophthalmopathy over 18 months of follow-up. Hyperthyroidism patients were newly diagnosed, had a disease duration of under 2 months, and were aged 18 to 65 years. Any patient with an uncontrolled infection, another autoimmune disease, pregnancy or lactation was excluded. Clinical symptoms, serum thyroxine and TRAb, thyroid ultrasound, and orbital computed tomography formed the basis for the diagnoses. The first round of RT-PCR for the TCR CDR3 was performed with the HTBI primer set and the Qiagen OneStep RT-PCR kit. Most expanded thyroid clonotypes (frequency above 0.001) were also found in blood, which suggests that blood repertoires may mirror thyroid immune responses. Ophthalmopathy was separated from stable hyperthyroidism by a 13 V-J signature model, with 87.88% sensitivity and approximately 84% specificity obtained in cross-validation and 80%/75% obtained in testing. In validation, progression to ophthalmopathy was predicted by the model with around 70% sensitivity and 72% to 85% specificity, a median of roughly 6.4 months before onset. To identify TCR V-J signatures that set the groups apart, the researchers used a discovery cohort of about a hundred patients, made up of 40 to 45 with Graves' ophthalmopathy and around 58 with stable Graves' hyperthyroidism. An independent validation cohort of fewer than 20 hyperthyroidism patients and roughly 16 patients who later progressed to ophthalmopathy tested prospective prediction of ophthalmopathy. The 100 or so discovery patients were randomly split 7:3 into training and test sets. In about 6 Graves' hyperthyroidism patients, the study also compared T-cell repertoires from thyroid tissue with T-cell repertoires from blood. After sampling, hyperthyroidism patients received methimazole starting at 30 mg daily, and ophthalmopathy patients received high-dose intravenous methylprednisolone. Libraries were constructed in a second round of multiplex PCR, after which size selection and purification were carried out. The libraries were sequenced on an Illumina HiSeq2000 using paired-end 100 bp reads. Raw data were processed with SOAPnuke, discarding reads with adapters, uncalled bases, mean Phred below 15, or no exact constant-primer or identifier match. COPE v1.2.5 was used to merge the high-quality paired reads, and each unique nucleotide sequence was defined as a clonotype. Clonotypes were aligned to IMGT TRBV, TRBD and TRBJ reference segments using MiTCR v1.1. The analysis included only V-J combinations with a frequency above 0.0001, which together covered more than 98% of the repertoires. The TCS score was defined as the ratio of F50 (clonal expansion) to E x V (chaos), calculated using BLOSUM62-based TCRdist between CDR3 peptides within each V-J. Welch's t-statistics and random forest reduced 500 to 650 V-J features to 10 to 15, which were used in a naive Bayes classifier (R e1071). Sample size was not statistically predetermined, and investigators were not blinded to group allocation. The paper reports TCR Vbeta CDR3 sequencing of over 120 peripheral blood samples: fewer than 50 ophthalmopathy, under 80 hyperthyroidism and about 17 progressor patients.

The chain is made from TRBV5-4 and TRBJ2-2, and 9 bases in between align with TRBD1. The TCR comes from a woman aged 35-65 years with Graves disease. Donor details come from another sample of the same person, matched by shared clones. The sequences come from peripheral blood mononuclear cells (PBMCs), collected at new diagnosis, from a patient treated with antithyroid drugs. The nucleotide sequence reads TGTGCCAGCAGCGCGGGACAGGGCGAGACCAACACCGGGGAGCTGTTTTTT. Its amino acids are CASSAGQGETNTGELFF. Full variable domain (CDR3 extended with the reference TRBV5-4 and TRBJ2-2 proteins): ETGVTQSPTHLIKTRGQQVTLRCSSQSGHNTVSWYQQALGQGPQFIFQYYREEENGRGNFPPRFSGLQFPNYSSELNVNALELDDSALYLCASSAGQGETNTGELFFGEGSRLTVL.